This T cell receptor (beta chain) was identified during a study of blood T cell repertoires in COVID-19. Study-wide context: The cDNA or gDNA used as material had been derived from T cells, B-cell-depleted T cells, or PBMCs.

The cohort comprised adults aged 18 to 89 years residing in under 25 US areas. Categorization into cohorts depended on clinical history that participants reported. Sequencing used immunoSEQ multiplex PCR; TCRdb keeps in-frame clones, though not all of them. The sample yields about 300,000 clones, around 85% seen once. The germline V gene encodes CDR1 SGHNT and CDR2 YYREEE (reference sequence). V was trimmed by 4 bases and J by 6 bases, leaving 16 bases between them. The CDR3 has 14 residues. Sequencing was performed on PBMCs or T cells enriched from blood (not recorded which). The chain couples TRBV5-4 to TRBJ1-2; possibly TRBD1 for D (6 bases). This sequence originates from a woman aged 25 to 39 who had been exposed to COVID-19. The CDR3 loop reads CASSPLRGTDGYTF. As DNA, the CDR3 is TGTGCCAGCAGCCCATTGAGGGGGACCGATGGCTACACCTTC.